Following are 12 T cell receptor beta chains from one sample sequenced in a study of T cell responses to AZD1222 COVID-19 vaccine. Only in-frame clones appear in the TCRdb table, and some are missing; sequencing was by immunoSEQ multiplex PCR. The data hold 120,000 or so clones, with roughly 86% observed a single time. The sequenced sample was peripheral blood, obtained on day 0 of AZD1222 vaccination. Source of these receptors: an adult in good health.

J is TRBJ2-2 and V is TRBV27, with TRBD2 matching over 14 bases. The CDR3 contains 16 residues. V trimming: 5 bases; J trimming: 7 bases; junction bases outside the gene matches: 6. Germline CDR1 MNHEY, CDR2 SMNVEV (reference sequence). CDR3 sequence (DNA): TGTGCCAGCAGTCCGGGGACTAGCGGGAGTTTCGGGGAGCTGTTTTTT. Residues: CASSPGTSGSFGELFF.

In this sample, this clone turned up once. The chain links TRBV27 to TRBJ1-1; TRBD1 is a possible D gene (6 bases). Germline-derived CDR1 and CDR2 are MNHEY and SMNVEV (reference sequence). The V gene lost 7 bases and the J gene lost 4 bases, with 13 bases spanning the gap. This CDR3 region has 13 residues. The CDR3 sequence is CASTQTGSTEAFF. The CDR3 DNA is TGTGCCAGCACCCAAACAGGGAGCACTGAAGCTTTCTTT.

The chain combines TRBV19 with TRBJ2-7, with TRBD1 matching over 9 bases. The trim removed 5 bases at V and 2 bases at J, leaving 7 bases unmatched. The CDR3 totals 15 residues. Per germline, CDR1 LNHDA and CDR2 SQIVND (reference sequence). CDR3 residues: CASSQGTGPTYEQYF. The DNA for the CDR3 is TGTGCCAGTAGTCAGGGGACAGGGCCCACCTACGAGCAGTACTTC.

This sequence joins TRBV3-1 (or the pseudogene TRBV3-2) and TRBJ2-7; D gene ambiguous. This CDR3 has 13 amino acids. Germline V CDR1 and CDR2: LGHDT, YNNKEL (reference sequence). The V end was cut by 1 base, the J end by 3 bases, with 7 bases between. In DNA, the CDR3 is TGTGCCAGCAGCCAAGGTCTCAACTACGAGCAGTACTTC. As protein: CASSQGLNYEQYF.

The CDR3 DNA reads TGCGCCAGCAGTACAGACAGGGCCGGGGAGCTGTTTTTT. This sequence encodes CASSTDRAGELFF. This chain uses TRBV10-1 with TRBJ2-2, with 7 bases matching TRBD1. The V gene's germline CDR1 is WNHNN and CDR2 SYGVQD (reference sequence). The CDR3 sequence is 13 residues long. Trimming at V came to 5 bases and at J to 6 bases, leaving 3 bases not matched to a gene.

The chain carries TRBV14 and TRBJ1-2; D is perhaps TRBD1 (6 bases). This CDR3 region has 16 residues. The V end was cut by 1 base, the J end by 4 bases, with 16 bases between. The germline gives CDR1 SGHDN, CDR2 FVKESK. CDR3 protein: CASSQVSGTLVYGYTF. CDR3 sequence (DNA): TGTGCCAGCAGCCAAGTTTCCGGGACACTCGTCTATGGCTACACCTTC.

The chain joins TRBV5-6 to TRBJ1-2; possibly TRBD1 for D (5 bases). CDR3 length equals 15 residues. Trimming removed 1 base from V and 0 bases from J, with 10 bases in between. Germline V gives CDR1 SGHDT, CDR2 YYEEEE. The CDR3 reads CASSLRQLSNYGYTF. The CDR3 DNA is TGTGCCAGCAGCTTGAGACAGCTATCTAACTATGGCTACACCTTC.

This chain joins TRBV6-5 and TRBJ1-3; D is unclear. The CDR3 runs to 15 residues. Germline CDR1 MNHEY, CDR2 SVGAGI. V lost 2 bases to trimming and J lost 0 bases, with 8 bases between them. CDR3 in DNA: TGTGCCAGCAGTTACGCCTTGGCCTCTGGAAACACCATATATTTT. Translation: CASSYALASGNTIYF.

Comments on this clone: This sample includes further DNA sequences coding for the same CDR3. The CDR3 DNA is TGTGCCAGTAGTATTAGCAATCAGCCCCAGCATTTT. Its translation: CASSISNQPQHF. The gene calls are TRBV19 and TRBJ1-5; D remains unclear. The CDR3 extends over 12 amino acids. Looked up from germline, CDR1 is LNHDA and CDR2 is SQIVND (reference sequence). The ends were cut back, 3 bases at V and 0 bases at J, with 0 bases in the middle.

The rearrangement joins TRBV5-1 to TRBJ2-7; D is undetermined. This CDR3 has 13 residues. V lost 5 bases, J lost 3 bases, and 12 bases lay in between. Germline V gene data show CDR1 as SGHRS and CDR2 as YFSETQ. Here the CDR3 reads CASSVAEVYEQYF. In nucleotides, the CDR3 is TGCGCCAGCAGTGTAGCCGAAGTCTACGAGCAGTACTTC.

The V call is TRBV28, the J call TRBJ2-7; 8 positions match TRBD2. Germline V lookup: CDR1 MDHEN, CDR2 SYDVKM. With 7 bases clipped from V and 9 bases from J, the junction kept 14 bases outside the gene matches. This CDR3 is built from 14 residues. As DNA, the CDR3 is TGTGCCAGCAACCCGGGGGGGGCAGGTCTTGGGCAGTACTTC. It translates to CASNPGGAGLGQYF.

The chain recombines TRBV7-9 with TRBJ1-1; 10 bases match TRBD1. V lost 7 bases to trimming and J lost 7 bases; unmatched junction nucleotides: 12. The CDR3 runs to 15 residues. Germline CDR1 reads SEHNR; CDR2 reads FQNEAQ (reference sequence). The DNA of the CDR3 is TGTGCCAGCAAAAAGGGACAGGGGCCAATCTATGAAGCTTTCTTT. Translating it yields CASKKGQGPIYEAFF. Complete variable domain (other parts from reference TRBV7-9 and TRBJ1-1): DTGVSQNPRHKITKRGQNVTFRCDPISEHNRLYWYRQTLGQGPEFLTYFQNEAQLEKSRLLSDRFSAERPKGSFSTLEIQRTEQGDSAMYLCASKKGQGPIYEAFFGQGTRLTVV.